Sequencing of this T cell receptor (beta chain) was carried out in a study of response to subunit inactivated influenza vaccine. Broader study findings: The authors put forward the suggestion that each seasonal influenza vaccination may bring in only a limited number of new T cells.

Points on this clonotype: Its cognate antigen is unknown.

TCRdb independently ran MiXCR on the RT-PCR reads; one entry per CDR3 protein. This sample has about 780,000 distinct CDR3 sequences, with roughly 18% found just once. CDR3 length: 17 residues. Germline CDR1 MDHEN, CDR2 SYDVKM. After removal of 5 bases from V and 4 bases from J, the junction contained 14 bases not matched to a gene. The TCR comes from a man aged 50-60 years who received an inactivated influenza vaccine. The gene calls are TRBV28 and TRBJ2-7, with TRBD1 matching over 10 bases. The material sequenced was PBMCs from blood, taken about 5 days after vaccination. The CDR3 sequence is CASSARTGGPYWYEQYF. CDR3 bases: TGTGCCAGCAGTGCGAGGACAGGGGGTCCCTACTGGTACGAGCAGTACTTC. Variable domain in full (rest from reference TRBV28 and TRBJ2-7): DVKVTQSSRYLVKRTGEKVFLECVQDMDHENMFWYRQDPGLGLRLIYFSYDVKMKEKGDIPEGYSVSREKKERFSLILESASTNQTSMYLCASSARTGGPYWYEQYFGPGTRLTVT.